The 5 T cell receptor beta chains below come from one sample, sequenced in a study of technical replicates of blood from several donors. Profiling relied on immunoSEQ multiplex PCR, and the TCRdb table lists in-frame clones only, not all of them. The sample lists about 85,000 clones; approximately 94% were seen once. The specimen was T cells isolated from PBMCs. All receptors derive from a human donor in good health.

In nucleotides, the CDR3 is TGTGCCAGCAGTGGGTTTTGGCGGGAAGTTACAGATACGCAGTATTTT. Translation gives CASSGFWREVTDTQYF. The chain uses TRBV2 and TRBJ2-3; D perhaps matches TRBD2 (6 bases). The CDR3 spans 16 residues. Germline-derived CDR1 and CDR2 are SNHLY and FYNNEI. Trimming cost V 4 bases and J 3 bases, with 17 bases left between them. The full variable domain, in which reference TRBV2 and TRBJ2-3 provide the parts outside the CDR3, is EPEVTQTPSHQVTQMGQEVILRCVPISNHLYFYWYRQILGQKVEFLVSFYNNEISEKSEIFDDQFSVERPDGSNFTLKIRSTKLEDSAMYFCASSGFWREVTDTQYFGPGTRLTVL.

J is TRBJ2-5 and V is TRBV10-3, with a tentative D call TRBD1 (5 bases). V was cut by 0 bases and J by 1 base, with 9 bases left in between. The CDR3 has 15 amino acids. The germline V gene has CDR1 ENHRY and CDR2 SYGVKD. The CDR3 DNA sequence: TGTGCCATCAGTGAGTCGGCGACAGTCCAAGAGACCCAGTACTTC. Amino acids: CAISESATVQETQYF.

V and J are TRBV19 and TRBJ1-1; 8 nucleotides match TRBD1. With V trimmed by 6 bases and J by 2 bases, 8 bases remained unmatched. The CDR3 length is 15 residues. Germline V CDR1 and CDR2: LNHDA, SQIVND (reference sequence). Written as DNA, the CDR3 is TGTGCCAGTAGAATTGACAGGGGAGGAAACACTGAAGCTTTCTTT. It encodes CASRIDRGGNTEAFF.

CDR3 residues: CAWSAGGETQYF. The DNA for the CDR3 is TGTGCCTGGAGTGCAGGAGGAGAGACCCAGTACTTC. V is TRBV30 and J is TRBJ2-5; D might be TRBD2 (5 bases). Trimming removed 1 base at V and 4 bases at J, with 7 bases between. The CDR3 is made up of 12 amino acids. CDR1 is GTSNPN, CDR2 SVGIG, per germline (reference sequence).

This chain links TRBV29-1 with TRBJ1-5; 10 nucleotides align to TRBD1. This CDR3 spans 15 amino acids. From germline, CDR1 is SQVTM and CDR2 ANQGSEA. V lost 4 bases and J lost 3; bases outside the gene matches: 6. This chain's CDR3 is CSVALGTGANQPQHF. The CDR3 DNA reads as TGCAGCGTTGCTCTCGGGACAGGGGCCAATCAGCCCCAGCATTTT.